These 25 T cell receptor beta chains originate from one sample sequenced in a study of CD8+ T cells in alopecia areata. The sample's treatment: oral pan-JAK inhibitor, 5-10 mg twice daily. After isolation, RNA underwent reverse transcription to generate cDNA as the sequencing template. The repertoire was sequenced with immunoSEQ multiplex PCR; TCRdb's copy has only in-frame clones and lacks some. The sample has some 200,000 clones, 43% seen once. Material: CD4+ T cells sorted from blood, obtained around week 36, from a patient treated with tofacitinib. The receptors come from a human donor with alopecia areata.

The chain carries TRBV30 and TRBJ1-2; 7 nucleotides align to TRBD1. The ends lost 2 bases at V and 3 bases at J; junction bases unmatched: 6. The germline gives CDR1 GTSNPN, CDR2 SVGIG (reference sequence). CDR3 length: 14 residues. The CDR3, as DNA: TGTGCCTGGAGTCGGACAGGAGGGTACTATGGCTACACCTTC. This gives the protein CAWSRTGGYYGYTF.

This sequence joins TRBV29-1 and TRBJ1-2; TRBD1 aligns across 7 bases. Germline trimming cut 5 bases from V and 0 bases from J; bases unmatched to any gene: 3. CDR1 is SQVTM and CDR2 is ANQGSEA in the germline V gene. This CDR3 region has 13 residues. CDR3 in amino acids: CSVRDSANYGYTF. CDR3 bases: TGCAGCGTTAGGGACAGCGCTAACTATGGCTACACCTTC.

This clone appeared a few times. This chain connects TRBV29-1 to TRBJ2-3; 8 positions agree with TRBD2. The ends lost 6 bases at V and 4 bases at J; junction bases unmatched: 9. The germline CDR1 and CDR2 sequences are SQVTM and ANQGSEA. This CDR3 has 14 amino acids. CDR3: CSVQPGGPADTQYF. CDR3 in DNA: TGCAGCGTCCAACCGGGAGGGCCGGCAGATACGCAGTATTTT.

J is TRBJ2-7 and V is TRBV20-1; TRBD2 agrees at 8 bases. CDR3 length: 11 residues. CDR1 is DFQATT and CDR2 is SNEGSKA in the germline V gene (reference sequence). J gave up 5 bases and V 8 bases, and 5 bases lay outside the gene matches. The CDR3, as DNA: TGCAGTTACAATAGCGGGAACGAGCAGTACTTC. This codes for CSYNSGNEQYF.

This clone was detected a few times. The J gene is TRBJ2-7, the V gene TRBV19, with 9 bases fitting TRBD2. The ends lost 4 bases at V and 2 bases at J; junction bases unmatched: 0. CDR1 is LNHDA and CDR2 is SQIVND in the germline V gene (reference sequence). The CDR3 extends over 13 amino acids. The DNA of the CDR3 is TGTGCCAGTAGTAGCGGGAGGGCCTACGAGCAGTACTTC. Its translation: CASSSGRAYEQYF. The full variable domain, rest sourced from reference TRBV19 and TRBJ2-7, is DGGITQSPKYLFRKEGQNVTLSCEQNLNHDAMYWYRQDPGQGLRLIYYSQIVNDFQKGDIAEGYSVSREKKESFPLTVTSAQKNPTAFYLCASSSGRAYEQYFGPGTRLTVT.

This clone occurred a few times. J is TRBJ2-3 and V is TRBV5-1; the match to TRBD1 covers 9 bases. J gave up 1 base and V 1 base, and 1 base lay outside the gene matches. Per the germline V gene, CDR1 is SGHRS and CDR2 is YFSETQ. CDR3 length equals 15 residues. The CDR3 protein is CASSLRTGGTDTQYF. The CDR3 DNA follows: TGCGCCAGCAGCTTGCGGACAGGGGGCACAGATACGCAGTATTTT.

CDR3 nucleotides: TGTGCCAGCCGCGGCGGATCCTACAATGAGCAGTTCTTC. The encoded protein is CASRGGSYNEQFF. V is TRBV14 and J is TRBJ2-1; D unclear. The CDR3 has 13 residues. Germline CDR1 SGHDN, CDR2 FVKESK. Between the trimmed V and J ends, which lost 8 bases and 1 base, there was a span of 9 bases.

The J gene is TRBJ2-1, the V gene TRBV9, with D possibly being TRBD2 (6 bases). This CDR3 has 15 residues. The V gene lost 0 bases and the J gene lost 7 bases, with 14 bases spanning the gap. Per the germline V gene, CDR1 is SGDLS and CDR2 is YYNGEE. The CDR3 coding sequence is TGTGCCAGCAGCGTAGGGGAGGCCCCGGGGAATGAGCAGTTCTTC. It encodes CASSVGEAPGNEQFF.

This clone came up a few times. The V call is TRBV6-6, the J call TRBJ2-7, with 7 bases lining up with TRBD2. CDR1 and CDR2 from the germline V gene are MNHNY and SVGAGI (reference sequence). The V gene end was trimmed by 7 bases and the J gene end by 6 bases; junction bases not matched to a gene: 15. This CDR3 region has 15 residues. CDR3: CASTPPGGGGSEQYF. The CDR3 DNA is TGTGCCAGCACCCCCCCTGGGGGGGGAGGGTCCGAGCAGTACTTC.

This clone was seen ten or more times. The J gene is TRBJ2-2, the V gene TRBV4-3; a possible D gene is TRBD2 (6 bases). The V and J ends lost 1 base and 5 bases respectively, with 14 bases between them. Germline V gene data show CDR1 as LGHNA and CDR2 as YSLEER. The CDR3 loop spans 16 amino acids. CDR3 sequence reads: CASSQGEAGRTGELFF. The CDR3 nucleotides read TGCGCCAGCAGCCAAGGGGAGGCGGGAAGGACCGGGGAGCTGTTTTTT.

V usage is TRBV7-4 and J usage is TRBJ2-7; 9 bases agree with TRBD1. Germline CDR1 is SGHVT and CDR2 is SQSDAQ. The CDR3 loop spans 14 amino acids. J was trimmed by 6 bases and V by 5 bases; bases with no gene match: 8. The CDR3 sequence is CASSVQGQGGEQYF. CDR3 coding DNA: TGTGCCAGCAGCGTCCAGGGACAGGGAGGCGAGCAGTACTTC.

The V call is TRBV4-2, the J call TRBJ2-1; D possibly matches TRBD1 or TRBD2 (5 bases each). This CDR3 spans 16 amino acids. The V end was cut by 0 bases, the J end by 7 bases, with 16 bases between. Germline loops: CDR1 LGHNA, CDR2 YNFKEQ. The CDR3 protein is CASSQDPAGARNEQFF. The CDR3 DNA reads as TGTGCCAGCAGCCAAGATCCCGCCGGGGCCAGGAATGAGCAGTTCTTC.

This clone was observed a handful of times. The V call is TRBV14, the J call TRBJ2-5, with 10 bases fitting TRBD2. The CDR3 is made up of 15 amino acids. Germline values: CDR1 SGHDN, CDR2 FVKESK. V shed 0 bases, J shed 4 bases, and the junction held 2 bases outside the gene matches. The CDR3 coding sequence is TGTGCCAGCAGCCAAGATCTAGCGGGAGTAGAGACCCAGTACTTC. This codes for CASSQDLAGVETQYF.

V and J are TRBV18 and TRBJ2-5; TRBD1 is a possible D gene (5 bases). Germline V gene sequence: CDR1 KGHSH, CDR2 LQKENI. The CDR3 spans 13 residues. V lost 2 bases and J 5 bases, leaving 9 bases between the germline ends. CDR3 protein: CASSPGQRETQYF. In nucleotides, the CDR3 is TGTGCCAGCTCACCAGGACAAAGGGAGACCCAGTACTTC.

This clone was seen just once. The V gene is TRBV20-1, the J gene TRBJ1-2, with a possible D match to TRBD1 (5 bases). Per the germline V gene, CDR1 is DFQATT and CDR2 is SNEGSKA (reference sequence). There are 10 residues in the CDR3. V lost 6 bases, J lost 8 bases, and 10 bases lay in between. The CDR3 region has the DNA TGCAGTGCAAGGGACGCAGGCTACACCTTC. It specifies CSARDAGYTF.

This rearrangement joins TRBV7-9 to TRBJ2-1; no clear D gene. Trimming took 1 base from V and 0 from J, leaving 10 bases between them. Germline CDR1 SEHNR, CDR2 FQNEAQ (reference sequence). The CDR3 has 16 residues. This CDR3 is CASSLGVGVSYNEQFF. In nucleotides, the CDR3 is TGTGCCAGCAGCTTAGGGGTCGGAGTCTCCTACAATGAGCAGTTCTTC.

This clone was seen many times. This chain joins TRBV10-3 and TRBJ2-3, with a weak D call TRBD1 (5 bases). Trimming shortened V by 0 bases and J by 5 bases, and 15 bases separated the two germline ends. The CDR3 is 16 amino acids. CDR1 is ENHRY and CDR2 is SYGVKD in the germline V gene. Written as DNA, the CDR3 is TGTGCCATCAGTGAGTCGATTTTAACAGGACGAGATACGCAGTATTTT. Encoded protein: CAISESILTGRDTQYF.

This clone has a single count. The rearrangement uses TRBV7-6 and TRBJ2-5; no clear D gene. The CDR3 consists of 14 residues. Germline V lookup: CDR1 SGHVS, CDR2 FNYEAQ. V was trimmed by 1 base and J by 4 bases, leaving 10 bases between them. CDR3 bases: TGTGCCAGCAGCTTAGATGGGGTTGGAGAGACCCAGTACTTC. Translating it yields CASSLDGVGETQYF.

The chain joins TRBV30 to TRBJ2-1; the match to TRBD2 covers 8 bases. The trim removed 4 bases at V and 7 bases at J, leaving 3 bases unmatched. The V gene's germline CDR1 is GTSNPN and CDR2 SVGIG (reference sequence). CDR3 length equals 12 residues. This CDR3 is CAWTSGWNEQFF. The DNA of the CDR3 is TGTGCCTGGACTAGCGGGTGGAATGAGCAGTTCTTC.

The table lists this clone with a few counts. J is TRBJ2-1 and V is TRBV30; 15 positions match TRBD2. V gave up 1 base and J gave up 16 bases; unmatched junction bases: 11. The CDR3 length is 15 residues. Germline V gene data show CDR1 as GTSNPN and CDR2 as SVGIG (reference sequence). The CDR3 DNA reads as TGTGCCTGGAGTGGCGGACTAGCGGGAGGGTCCCGAAAATTCTTC. It yields the protein CAWSGGLAGGSRKFF.

This chain joins TRBV27 and TRBJ2-3; 7 bases line up with TRBD1. J lost 3 bases, V lost 7 bases, and 10 bases had no gene match. The CDR3 is made up of 15 amino acids. Germline loops: CDR1 MNHEY, CDR2 SMNVEV (reference sequence). The CDR3 bases are TGTGCCAGCATGGTTTTGAGGGGGCAGACAGATACGCAGTATTTT. Translating gives CASMVLRGQTDTQYF.

The J gene is TRBJ1-5, the V gene TRBV6-5, with D possibly TRBD1 on 6 matching bases. CDR3 length equals 15 residues. Deletions cut 8 bases from V and 4 bases from J, with 18 bases between. CDR1 is MNHEY and CDR2 is SVGAGI in the germline V gene. CDR3 sequence reads: CASQILRQVNQPQHF. The DNA of the CDR3 is TGTGCCAGCCAAATCCTTAGACAGGTTAATCAGCCCCAGCATTTT.

V and J are TRBV28 and TRBJ1-4; weak D call: TRBD1 (6 bases). V lost 5 bases and J 8 bases, leaving 12 bases between the germline ends. The CDR3 covers 13 residues. CDR1 is MDHEN and CDR2 is SYDVKM in the germline V gene. The CDR3, as DNA: TGTGCCAGCAGTCCGGACAGTTCGGAAAAACTGTTTTTT. It codes for CASSPDSSEKLFF.

This clone was counted between two and nine times. J is TRBJ1-5 and V is TRBV4-2; a weak D match, TRBD1 (5 bases). Trimming left V 6 bases short and J 7 bases short, with 13 bases between. CDR1 and CDR2 from the germline V gene are LGHNA and YNFKEQ. The CDR3 has 13 amino acids. This CDR3 reads CASSLGPDQPQHF. CDR3 DNA: TGTGCCAGCAGTCTGGGACCGGACCAGCCCCAGCATTTT.

The chain employs TRBV29-1 and TRBJ2-1, with 7 bases that match TRBD2. Per the germline V gene, CDR1 is SQVTM and CDR2 is ANQGSEA. V lost 4 bases to trimming and J lost 6 bases; unmatched junction nucleotides: 6. The length of the CDR3 is 13 residues. For the CDR3, the DNA is TGCAGCGTTGCACAGCGGGGTGGCAATGAGCAGTTCTTC. Translating gives CSVAQRGGNEQFF.